The rows below give T cell receptor beta chains drawn from one sample of a study of OX40 agonist ivuxolimab in advanced cancers. TCRdb's table, derived via immunoSEQ multiplex PCR, lists solely in-frame clones and lacks some. Here the sample spans about 76,000 clones, approximately 84% being singletons. The sample was CD4+ or CD8+ T cells sorted from blood, taken in a trial of the OX40 agonist ivuxolimab. The receptors here all came from an adult with an advanced solid tumor such as melanoma, head and neck, liver or kidney cancer. The CDR3 runs from the conserved cysteine through the conserved F or W.

CDR3aa: CASSEFTGNSNQPQHF
len: 16
v_gene: TRBV2

CDR3aa: CAISEAAYGYTF
len: 12
v_gene: TRBV10-3

CDR3aa: CASSLDPAAYNEQFF
len: 15
v_gene: TRBV7-2

CDR3aa: CASSLAGWDYGYTF
len: 14
v_gene: TRBV5-8

CDR3aa: CASSFRSRGYGYTF
len: 14
v_gene: TRBV5-6

CDR3aa: CASSYTNAGGNQPQHF
len: 16
v_gene: TRBV6-6

CDR3aa: CAWSGESYEQYF
len: 12
v_gene: TRBV30

CDR3aa: CAVNRGRDTDTQYF
len: 14
v_gene: TRBV10-3

CDR3aa: CASSRQNYGYTF
len: 12
v_gene: TRBV19

CDR3aa: CASSPPGTVNEKLFF
len: 15
v_gene: TRBV11-3

CDR3aa: CASSEGLNRDNQPQHF
len: 16
v_gene: TRBV6-1

CDR3aa: CATSPGGKTEAFF
len: 13
v_gene: TRBV15

CDR3aa: CASSPWTGASVQETQYF
len: 17
v_gene: TRBV18

CDR3aa: CASSFMAGQPDQPQHF
len: 16
v_gene: TRBV5-6

CDR3aa: CASTDGWRNQPQHF
len: 14
v_gene: TRBV2

CDR3aa: CSASHRDEQYF
len: 11
v_gene: TRBV20-1

CDR3aa: CASSRTRDSTREQFF
len: 15
v_gene: TRBV4-3

CDR3aa: CASSPRSGVTYEQYF
len: 15
v_gene: TRBV9

CDR3aa: CASSTGQGRTEAFF
len: 14
v_gene: TRBV6-6

CDR3aa: CASSLLAGSNYGYTF
len: 15
v_gene: TRBV28

CDR3aa: CASRDRGGTNEQFF
len: 14
v_gene: TRBV10-2

CDR3aa: CASSQGPSGHQPQHF
len: 15
v_gene: TRBV6-5

CDR3aa: CASTQQGTYTEAFF
len: 14
v_gene: TRBV7-2

CDR3aa: CASSHAGVRGYTF
len: 13
v_gene: TRBV5-6

CDR3aa: CASSHRGQFGNTIYF
len: 15
v_gene: TRBV10-1

CDR3aa: CASSLGADPTDTQYF
len: 15
v_gene: TRBV11-3

CDR3aa: CASSPGPNYGYTF
len: 13
v_gene: TRBV6-6

CDR3aa: CASSHQTGQINIQYF
len: 15
v_gene: TRBV16

CDR3aa: CASSEDERGTSRGGYTF
len: 17
v_gene: TRBV19

CDR3aa: CASSLYGIQDYEQYF
len: 15
v_gene: TRBV5-1

CDR3aa: CASSWTGKPYEQYF
len: 14
v_gene: TRBV5-1

CDR3aa: CASSPRQGPPELFF
len: 14
v_gene: TRBV18

CDR3aa: CASSPRGGRGDTQYF
len: 15
v_gene: TRBV7-9

CDR3aa: CASSAEGGSGNTIYF
len: 15
v_gene: TRBV9

CDR3aa: CASSQAGGGSPLHF
len: 14
v_gene: TRBV4-3

CDR3aa: CASSWGTGEPQYF
len: 13
v_gene: TRBV11-3

CDR3aa: CASSVRRTPEKLFF
len: 14
v_gene: TRBV6-1

CDR3aa: CASRENREPTYEQYF
len: 15
v_gene: TRBV2

CDR3aa: CASSEYNSPGEQYF
len: 14
v_gene: TRBV25-1

CDR3aa: CASSLVRGTYEQYF
len: 14
v_gene: TRBV7-2